The clone carrying this T cell receptor (beta chain) was counted only a few times. Around 200,000 CFSE-labeled responder cells were plated with around 200,000 irradiated, violet-dye-labeled stimulator cells. Sorting of proliferating CFSE-low CD3+CD4+ and CD3+CD8+ responders took place after the reaction. CDR3 length: 13 amino acids. The germline V gene encodes CDR1 MNHEY and CDR2 SMNVEV (reference sequence). V was trimmed by 6 bases and J by 3 bases, leaving 9 bases between them. This entry is derived from a study of graft-versus-host responses after intestinal transplantation. The table came from immunoSEQ multiplex PCR; TCRdb's copy has only in-frame clones and leaves some out. The sample holds roughly 21,000 clones; around 43% are singletons and the top ten take 1.6%.

The chain links TRBV27 to TRBJ1-5; D ambiguous. This material consisted of alloreactive CD8+ T cells from a mixed lymphocyte reaction culture, taken before intestinal transplant. Documented subset: CFSE-low proliferating T cells sorted from approximately 6-day pre-transplant mixed lymphocyte reaction (GvH or HvG direction). This clonotype was obtained from a human patient who received an intestinal transplant. This CDR3 is CASRLQANQPQHF. CDR3 in DNA: TGTGCCAGCAGGCTCCAGGCCAATCAGCCCCAGCATTTT.